This T cell receptor beta chain was recorded in a study of T cell responses to AZD1222 COVID-19 vaccine. The table came from immunoSEQ multiplex PCR; TCRdb's copy has only in-frame clones and leaves some out. The sample records over 120,000 clones, roughly 92% being singletons. CDR3 length: 15 amino acids. CDR1 is SGHNT and CDR2 is YYREEE in the germline V gene (reference sequence). Trimming cost V 10 bases and J 2 bases; bases outside gene matches: 13. The study, taken as a whole, reports: Baseline serostatus was positive in only a handful of AZD1222 recipients. Donors were chiefly white British, with a greater number of females, and clonal diversity was perhaps underestimated.

As for this clone: Its antigen is as yet unknown.

V gene TRBV5-4 combines with J gene TRBJ1-2; 8 bases line up with TRBD1. This specimen consisted of peripheral blood, obtained on day 0 of AZD1222 vaccination. The TCR comes from an adult in good health. The CDR3 sequence: CAVGEGQVINYGYTF. CDR3 coding DNA: TGTGCCGTTGGCGAGGGACAGGTGATAAACTATGGCTACACCTTC.